These 16 T cell receptor beta chains came from one sample sequenced in a study of blood T cells in healthy people across ages. It was with a sample-barcoded 5' primer and a J-beta primer mix that a second PCR of roughly 6 to 12 cycles was run. One entry per CDR3 protein results from TCRdb running MiXCR on the 5' RACE reads. In the table there are 890,000 or so distinct CDR3 sequences, approximately 67% of which are singletons. Sequencing was done on a sample of blood. Receptors were obtained from a man aged 30 to 39 in good health.

The V call is TRBV4-2, the J call TRBJ1-2; possible D gene TRBD1, 5 bases. Germline V gene lookup returns CDR1 LGHNA and CDR2 YNFKEQ. Between the trimmed V and J ends, which lost 1 base and 8 bases, there was a span of 23 bases. The CDR3 sequence is 17 residues long. The CDR3 spells CASSQAAWDGRQEGYTF. CDR3 bases: TGTGCCAGCAGCCAAGCGGCGTGGGACGGGCGCCAAGAGGGCTACACCTTC.

This sequence joins TRBV6-1 and TRBJ2-7, with TRBD1 identical over 7 bases. The J call may be in error: the DNA end matches TRBJ2-1 better. From germline, CDR1 is MNHNS and CDR2 SASEGT. The CDR3 covers 15 residues. The CDR3 sequence is CASSERDRLYNEQFF. CDR3 in DNA: TGTGCCAGCAGTGAACGGGACAGACTATACAATGAGCAGTTCTTC.

This clonotype was recorded a few times. This chain connects TRBV7-2 to TRBJ2-1; a possible D gene is TRBD1 (5 bases). The CDR3 loop spans 15 amino acids. Germline CDR1 reads SGHTA; CDR2 reads FQGNSA. V was shortened by 5 bases and J by 5 bases, with 16 bases between the two germline ends. The CDR3 region is CASSNNFREHNEQFF. CDR3 nucleotide sequence: TGTGCCAGCAGCAATAATTTCAGGGAACACAATGAGCAGTTCTTC.

This clonotype was observed a handful of times. The chain links TRBV5-6 to TRBJ1-5; 7 bases match TRBD1. The J segment lost 5 bases and the V segment lost 5 bases, leaving 13 bases of the junction unmatched. The CDR3 spans 16 residues. In germline, CDR1 is SGHDT, CDR2 YYEEEE. CDR3 residues: CASSSDGGDRDQPQHF. CDR3 bases: TGTGCCAGCAGTTCCGACGGGGGAGACAGGGATCAGCCCCAGCATTTT.

This clonotype was recorded a few times. The CDR3 spells CSARGAPTESSYEQYF. The CDR3, as DNA: TGCAGTGCTAGAGGGGCCCCTACTGAGAGCTCCTACGAGCAGTACTTC. The chain uses TRBV20-1 and TRBJ2-7, with D unclear. CDR3 size: 16 residues. Per germline, CDR1 DFQATT and CDR2 SNEGSKA (reference sequence). V lost 1 base and J lost 0, with 16 bases in between.

V gene TRBV7-9 combines with J gene TRBJ2-6, with no clear D. Germline loops: CDR1 SEHNR, CDR2 FQNEAQ (reference sequence). The CDR3 loop spans 16 amino acids. V gave up 1 base and J gave up 0 bases, with 7 bases separating them. The CDR3 DNA reads as TGTGCCAGCAGCTTAGTTCCGGTCTCTGGGGCCAACGTCCTGACTTTC. Amino acid sequence: CASSLVPVSGANVLTF.

This clonotype was found a few times. The chain joins TRBV28 to TRBJ2-7; the match to TRBD2 covers 7 bases. CDR3 length: 12 amino acids. V trimming: 8 bases; J trimming: 3 bases; junction bases outside the gene matches: 4. Germline CDR1 MDHEN, CDR2 SYDVKM. The CDR3, as DNA: TGTGCCAGCCGGGACTACAACTACGAGCAGTACTTC. The encoded protein is CASRDYNYEQYF. The full variable domain, completed using reference TRBV28 and TRBJ2-7, is DVKVTQSSRYLVKRTGEKVFLECVQDMDHENMFWYRQDPGLGLRLIYFSYDVKMKEKGDIPEGYSVSREKKERFSLILESASTNQTSMYLCASRDYNYEQYFGPGTRLTVT.

This clonotype was recorded a few times. V is TRBV7-2 and J is TRBJ2-5; D is ambiguous. The germline V gene has CDR1 SGHTA and CDR2 FQGNSA. The CDR3 has 14 residues. The V and J ends lost 3 bases and 8 bases respectively, with 16 bases between them. The CDR3 loop is CASSLDGLMRTQYF. The CDR3 DNA sequence: TGTGCCAGCAGCTTGGACGGTTTGATGCGAACCCAGTACTTC.

The chain joins TRBV29-1 to TRBJ1-1; 7 nucleotides match TRBD1. CDR1 SQVTM and CDR2 ANQGSEA come from the germline V gene. The CDR3 contains 13 residues. J gave up 1 base and V 5 bases, and 4 bases lay outside the gene matches. The CDR3 protein is CSVHRGGNTEAFF. The CDR3 region has the DNA TGCAGCGTTCACAGGGGTGGGAACACTGAAGCTTTCTTT.

The chain couples TRBV4-2 to TRBJ1-1, with 7 nucleotides matching TRBD1. In germline, CDR1 is LGHNA, CDR2 YNFKEQ. Trimming took 8 bases from V and 8 from J; bases not matched to a gene: 14. There are 14 residues in the CDR3. The CDR3 protein is CASGPQGSQAEAFF. The CDR3 DNA sequence: TGTGCCAGCGGCCCACAGGGGTCCCAGGCAGAAGCTTTCTTT.

V usage is TRBV12-3 or TRBV12-4 and J usage is TRBJ1-5, with D possibly being TRBD1 (5 bases). The V end lost 9 bases, the J end lost 4 bases, and 16 bases lay between the germline ends. CDR3 length: 14 amino acids. The CDR3 nucleotides read TGTGCCAGTCGCCCCCGAGCAGGGAATCAGCCCCAGCATTTT. Protein sequence: CASRPRAGNQPQHF.

The V and J genes are TRBV5-1 and TRBJ2-2; 11 bases map to TRBD2. This CDR3 has 16 residues. Trimming cost V 4 bases and J 7 bases; bases outside gene matches: 9. The germline V gene encodes CDR1 SGHRS and CDR2 YFSETQ. The DNA of the CDR3 is TGCGCCAGCAGCCCCGAGACTAGCGGGGAGGTCGGGGAGCTGTTTTTT. This sequence encodes CASSPETSGEVGELFF.

This sequence joins TRBV20-1 and TRBJ1-1; D uncertain. The germline gives CDR1 DFQATT, CDR2 SNEGSKA (reference sequence). V was pared by 3 bases and J by 5 bases, with 4 bases between. The CDR3 totals 10 residues. The chain's CDR3 is CSASHTEAFF. CDR3 nucleotide sequence: TGCAGTGCTAGCCATACTGAAGCTTTCTTT.

The chain employs TRBV6-1 and TRBJ2-7, with a weak D call TRBD1 (6 bases). CDR1 MNHNS and CDR2 SASEGT come from the germline V gene. V was trimmed by 4 bases and J by 4 bases, leaving 23 bases between them. The CDR3 has 17 residues. The CDR3, as DNA: TGTGCCAGCAGTGGTGGGACAATGCCTTATACACGGTACGAGCAGTACTTC. Its translation is CASSGGTMPYTRYEQYF.

This chain connects TRBV20-1 to TRBJ2-1; D ambiguous. V shed 3 bases and J shed 4 bases, with 7 bases lying between them. CDR3 length equals 12 residues. Germline V gives CDR1 DFQATT, CDR2 SNEGSKA (reference sequence). CDR3: CSASWVYNEQFF. The DNA for the CDR3 is TGCAGTGCTAGCTGGGTTTACAATGAGCAGTTCTTC.

This clonotype was found a few times. V gene TRBV29-1 combines with J gene TRBJ2-5, with D possibly being TRBD1 or TRBD2 (5 bases each). From germline, CDR1 is SQVTM and CDR2 ANQGSEA. This CDR3 region has 12 residues. Trimming shortened V by 6 bases and J by 2 bases, and 10 bases separated the two germline ends. CDR3 sequence reads: CSVGPQQETQYF. In nucleotides, the CDR3 is TGCAGCGTGGGACCCCAACAAGAGACCCAGTACTTC.